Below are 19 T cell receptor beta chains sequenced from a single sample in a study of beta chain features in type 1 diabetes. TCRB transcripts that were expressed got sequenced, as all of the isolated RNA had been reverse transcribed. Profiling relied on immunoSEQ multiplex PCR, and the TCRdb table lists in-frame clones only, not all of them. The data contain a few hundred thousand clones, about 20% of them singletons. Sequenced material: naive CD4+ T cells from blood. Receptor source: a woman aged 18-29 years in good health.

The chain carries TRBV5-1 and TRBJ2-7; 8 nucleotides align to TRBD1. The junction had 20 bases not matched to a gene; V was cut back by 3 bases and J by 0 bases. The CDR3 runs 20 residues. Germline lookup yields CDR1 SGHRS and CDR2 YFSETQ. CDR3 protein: CASSSPLYGQGLTSSYEQYF. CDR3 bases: TGCGCCAGCAGCTCTCCGCTCTACGGACAGGGACTGACTAGCTCCTACGAGCAGTACTTC.

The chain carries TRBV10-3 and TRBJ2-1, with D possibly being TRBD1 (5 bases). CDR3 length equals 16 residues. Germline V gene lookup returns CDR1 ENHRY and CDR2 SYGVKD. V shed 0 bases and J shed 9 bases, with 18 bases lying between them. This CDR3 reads CAISESQGTRKIEQFF. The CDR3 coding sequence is TGTGCCATCAGTGAGTCGCAGGGTACCCGGAAGATTGAGCAGTTCTTC.

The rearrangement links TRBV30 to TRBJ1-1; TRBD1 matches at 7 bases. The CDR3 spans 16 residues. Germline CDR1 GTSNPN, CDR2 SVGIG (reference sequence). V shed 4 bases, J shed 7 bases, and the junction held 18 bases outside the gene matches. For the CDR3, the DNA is TGTGCCTGGACTTCTAGACAGGGAGGCGTTCATGGTGAAGCTTTCTTT. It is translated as CAWTSRQGGVHGEAFF.

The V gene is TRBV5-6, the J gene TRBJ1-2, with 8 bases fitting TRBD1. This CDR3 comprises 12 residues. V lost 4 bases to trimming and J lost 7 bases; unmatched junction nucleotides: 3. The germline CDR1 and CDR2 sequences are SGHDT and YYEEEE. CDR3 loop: CASSGTGGGYTF. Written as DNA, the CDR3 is TGTGCCAGCAGCGGGACAGGAGGTGGCTACACCTTC.

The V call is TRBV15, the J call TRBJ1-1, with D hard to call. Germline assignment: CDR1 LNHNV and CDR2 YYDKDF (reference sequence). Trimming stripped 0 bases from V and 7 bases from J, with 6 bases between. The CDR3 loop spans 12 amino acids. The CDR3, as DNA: TGTGCCACCAGCAGAGATATGAGTGAAGCTTTCTTT. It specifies CATSRDMSEAFF.

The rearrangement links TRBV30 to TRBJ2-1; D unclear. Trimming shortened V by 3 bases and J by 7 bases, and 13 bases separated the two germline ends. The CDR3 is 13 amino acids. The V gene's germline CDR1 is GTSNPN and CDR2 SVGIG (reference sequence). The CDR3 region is CAWSPELHNEQFF. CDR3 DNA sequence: TGTGCCTGGAGCCCGGAACTACATAATGAGCAGTTCTTC.

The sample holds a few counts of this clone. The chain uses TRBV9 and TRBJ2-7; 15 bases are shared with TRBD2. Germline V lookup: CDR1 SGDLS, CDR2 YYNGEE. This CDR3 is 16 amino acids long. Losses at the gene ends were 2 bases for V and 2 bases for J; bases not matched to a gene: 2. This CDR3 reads CASSVGLAGGAYEQYF. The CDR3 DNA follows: TGTGCCAGCAGCGTGGGACTAGCGGGAGGCGCCTACGAGCAGTACTTC.

The CDR3 sequence is CASSIQAGSNEQFF. The CDR3, as DNA: TGTGCCAGTAGTATACAAGCGGGTAGCAATGAGCAGTTCTTC. The chain employs TRBV19 and TRBJ2-1; the D gene is possibly TRBD2 (6 bases). The CDR3 has 14 residues. Trimming pared 2 bases from V and 6 bases from J, leaving 11 bases between. CDR1 is LNHDA, CDR2 SQIVND, per germline (reference sequence).

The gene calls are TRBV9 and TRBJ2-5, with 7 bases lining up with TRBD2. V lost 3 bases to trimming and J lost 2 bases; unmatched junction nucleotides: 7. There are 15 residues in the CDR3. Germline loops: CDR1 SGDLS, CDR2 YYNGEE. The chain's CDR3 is CASSALSGEQETQYF. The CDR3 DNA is TGTGCCAGCAGCGCTTTGAGCGGGGAGCAAGAGACCCAGTACTTC.

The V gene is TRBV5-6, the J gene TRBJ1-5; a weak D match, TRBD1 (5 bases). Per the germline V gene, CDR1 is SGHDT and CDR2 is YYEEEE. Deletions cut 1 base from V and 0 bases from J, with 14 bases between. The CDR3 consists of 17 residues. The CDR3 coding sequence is TGTGCCAGCAGCTTGTTGGGCAGGGTCGATAGCAATCAGCCCCAGCATTTT. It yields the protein CASSLLGRVDSNQPQHF.

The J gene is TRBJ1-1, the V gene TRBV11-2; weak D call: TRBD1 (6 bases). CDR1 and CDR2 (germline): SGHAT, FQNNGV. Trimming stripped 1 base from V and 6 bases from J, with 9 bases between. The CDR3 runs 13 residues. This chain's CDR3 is CASSLAQGPEAFF. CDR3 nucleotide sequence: TGTGCCAGCAGCTTAGCACAGGGACCTGAAGCTTTCTTT.

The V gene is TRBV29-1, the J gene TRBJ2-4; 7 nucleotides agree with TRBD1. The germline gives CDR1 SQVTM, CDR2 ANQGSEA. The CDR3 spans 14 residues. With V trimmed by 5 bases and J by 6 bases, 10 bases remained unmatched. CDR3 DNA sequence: TGCAGCGTTCAACCGGGACAGCTAACAAACATTCAGTACTTC. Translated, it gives CSVQPGQLTNIQYF. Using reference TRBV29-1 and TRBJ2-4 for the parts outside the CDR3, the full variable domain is SAVISQKPSRDICQRGTSLTIQCQVDSQVTMMFWYRQQPGQSLTLIATANQGSEATYESGFVIDKFPISRPNLTFSTLTVSNMSPEDSSIYLCSVQPGQLTNIQYFGAGTRLSVL.

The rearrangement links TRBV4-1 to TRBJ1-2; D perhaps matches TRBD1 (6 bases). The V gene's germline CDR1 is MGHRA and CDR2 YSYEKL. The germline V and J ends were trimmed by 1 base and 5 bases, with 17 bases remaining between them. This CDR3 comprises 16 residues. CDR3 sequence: CASSQVYLDSGYGYTF. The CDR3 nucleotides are TGCGCCAGCAGCCAAGTATATTTGGACAGTGGTTATGGCTACACCTTC.

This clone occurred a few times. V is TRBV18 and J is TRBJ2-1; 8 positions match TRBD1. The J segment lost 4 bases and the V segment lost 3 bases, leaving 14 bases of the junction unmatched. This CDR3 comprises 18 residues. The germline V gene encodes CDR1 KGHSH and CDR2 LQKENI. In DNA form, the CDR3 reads TGTGCCAGCTCACCTAGACAGGGGTCCGGACCAGTTTACAATGAGCAGTTCTTC. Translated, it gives CASSPRQGSGPVYNEQFF.

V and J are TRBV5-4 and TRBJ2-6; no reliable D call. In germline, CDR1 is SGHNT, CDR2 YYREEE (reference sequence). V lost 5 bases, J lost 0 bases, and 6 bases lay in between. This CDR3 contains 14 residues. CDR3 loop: CASRSSSGANVLTF. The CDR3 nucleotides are TGTGCCAGCAGATCGTCCTCTGGGGCCAACGTCCTGACTTTC.

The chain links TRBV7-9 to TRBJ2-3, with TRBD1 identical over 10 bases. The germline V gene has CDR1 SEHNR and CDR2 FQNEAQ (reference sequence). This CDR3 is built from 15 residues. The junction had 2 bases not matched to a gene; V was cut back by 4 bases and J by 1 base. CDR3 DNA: TGTGCCAGCAGCTCCGGGACAGGGGGCACAGATACGCAGTATTTT. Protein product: CASSSGTGGTDTQYF.

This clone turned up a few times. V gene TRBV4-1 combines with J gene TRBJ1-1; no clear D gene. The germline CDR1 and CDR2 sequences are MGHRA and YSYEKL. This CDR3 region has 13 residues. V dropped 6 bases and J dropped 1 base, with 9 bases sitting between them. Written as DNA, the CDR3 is TGCGCCAGCAGGAGGATTGGGAACACTGAAGCTTTCTTT. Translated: CASRRIGNTEAFF.

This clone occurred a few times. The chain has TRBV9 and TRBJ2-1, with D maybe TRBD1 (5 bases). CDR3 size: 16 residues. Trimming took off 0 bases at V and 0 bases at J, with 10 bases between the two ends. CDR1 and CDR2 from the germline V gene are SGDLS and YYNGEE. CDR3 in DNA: TGTGCCAGCAGCGTAGCTCCCCAGGGCTCCTACAATGAGCAGTTCTTC. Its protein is CASSVAPQGSYNEQFF.

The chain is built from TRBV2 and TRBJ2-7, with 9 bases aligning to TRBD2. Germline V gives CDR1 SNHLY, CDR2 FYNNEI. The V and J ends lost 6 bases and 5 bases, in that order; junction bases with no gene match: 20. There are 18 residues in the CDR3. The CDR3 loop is CASRTPAAGGRGADEQYF. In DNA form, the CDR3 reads TGTGCCAGCAGGACCCCCGCTGCGGGGGGGCGCGGAGCCGACGAGCAGTACTTC. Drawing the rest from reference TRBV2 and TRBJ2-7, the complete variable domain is EPEVTQTPSHQVTQMGQEVILRCVPISNHLYFYWYRQILGQKVEFLVSFYNNEISEKSEIFDDQFSVERPDGSNFTLKIRSTKLEDSAMYFCASRTPAAGGRGADEQYFGPGTRLTVT.